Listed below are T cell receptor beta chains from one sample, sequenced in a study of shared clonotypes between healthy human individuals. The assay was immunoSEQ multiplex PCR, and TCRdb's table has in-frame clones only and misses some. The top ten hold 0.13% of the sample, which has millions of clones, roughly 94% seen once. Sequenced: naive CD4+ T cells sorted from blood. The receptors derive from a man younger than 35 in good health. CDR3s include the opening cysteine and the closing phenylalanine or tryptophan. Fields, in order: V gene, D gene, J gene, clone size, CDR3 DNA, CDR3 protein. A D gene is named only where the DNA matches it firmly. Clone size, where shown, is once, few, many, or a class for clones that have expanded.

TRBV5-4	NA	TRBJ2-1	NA	TGTGCCAGCAGCTTGTCCAGTAACAAACTATACAATGAGCAGTTCTTC	CASSLSSNKLYNEQFF
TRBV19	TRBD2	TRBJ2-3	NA	TGTGCCAGCGTGGGACTACCTAACACAGATACGCAGTATTTT	CASVGLPNTDTQYF
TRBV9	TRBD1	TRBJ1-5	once	TGTGCCAGCAGCGTAGGGACAGGGATCAATCAGCCCCAGCATTTT	CASSVGTGINQPQHF
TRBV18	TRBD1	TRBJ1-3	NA	TGTGCCAGCTCCCCCACACTTGACAGGGGAGGCTCTGGAAACACCATATATTTT	CASSPTLDRGGSGNTIYF
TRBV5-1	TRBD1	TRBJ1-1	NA	TGCGCCAGCAGCTTGATAGGGGGCGATAGGGGAGCTTTCTTT	CASSLIGGDRGAFF
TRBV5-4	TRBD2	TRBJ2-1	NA	TGTGCCAGCAGCTCTGGACTAGCGGGGGCTAACCCTAGGGAGCAGTTCTTC	CASSSGLAGANPREQFF
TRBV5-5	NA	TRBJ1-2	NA	TGTGCCAGCAGCAGTCCGTCGGGGCTGACTAACTATGGCTACACCTTC	CASSSPSGLTNYGYTF
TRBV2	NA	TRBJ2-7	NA	TGTGCCAGCACCAGGGCGCTCTACGAGCAGTACTTC	CASTRALYEQYF
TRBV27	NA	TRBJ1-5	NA	TGTGCCAGCAGGATGGTAGGGAATAGCAATCAGCCCCAGCATTTT	CASRMVGNSNQPQHF
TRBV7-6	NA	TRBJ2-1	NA	TGTGCCAGCAGCGCCGTTGTGGTCAATGAGCAGTTCTTC	CASSAVVVNEQFF